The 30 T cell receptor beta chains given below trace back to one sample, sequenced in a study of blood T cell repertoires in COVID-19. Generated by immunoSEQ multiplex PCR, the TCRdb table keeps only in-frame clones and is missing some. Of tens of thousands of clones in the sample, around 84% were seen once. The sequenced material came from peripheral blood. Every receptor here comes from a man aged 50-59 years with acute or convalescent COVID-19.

CDR3: CASRPGENTGELFF. Written as DNA, the CDR3 is TGCGCCAGCAGACCGGGGGAGAACACCGGGGAGCTGTTTTTT. The chain employs TRBV10-1 and TRBJ2-2, with D perhaps matching TRBD2 (6 bases). The CDR3 covers 14 residues. Trimming removed 6 bases from V and 1 base from J, with 9 bases in between. Germline-derived CDR1 and CDR2 are WNHNN and SYGVQD (reference sequence).

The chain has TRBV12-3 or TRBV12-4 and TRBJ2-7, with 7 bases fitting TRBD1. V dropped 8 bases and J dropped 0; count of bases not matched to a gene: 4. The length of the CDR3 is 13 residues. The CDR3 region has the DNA TGTGCCAGCCGCCGGGACAGCTCCTACGAGCAGTACTTC. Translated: CASRRDSSYEQYF.

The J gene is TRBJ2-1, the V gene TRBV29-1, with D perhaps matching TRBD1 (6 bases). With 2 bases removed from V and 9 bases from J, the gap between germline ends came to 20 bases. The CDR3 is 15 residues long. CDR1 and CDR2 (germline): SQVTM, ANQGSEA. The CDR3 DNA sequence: TGCAGCGTTGAAAGTAGGGTACAGGGTGGCGTTGAGCAGTTCTTC. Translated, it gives CSVESRVQGGVEQFF.

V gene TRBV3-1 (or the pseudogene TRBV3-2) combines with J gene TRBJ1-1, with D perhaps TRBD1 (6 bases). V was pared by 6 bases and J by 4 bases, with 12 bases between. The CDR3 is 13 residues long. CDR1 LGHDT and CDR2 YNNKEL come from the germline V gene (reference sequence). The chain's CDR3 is CASRVRGSTEAFF. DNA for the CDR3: TGTGCCAGCAGGGTTAGGGGGAGCACTGAAGCTTTCTTT.

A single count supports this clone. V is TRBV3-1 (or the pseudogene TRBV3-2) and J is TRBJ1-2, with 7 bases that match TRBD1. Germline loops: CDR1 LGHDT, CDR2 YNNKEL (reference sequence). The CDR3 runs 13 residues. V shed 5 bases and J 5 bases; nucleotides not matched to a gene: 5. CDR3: CASSATGEYGYTF. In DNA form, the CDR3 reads TGTGCCAGCAGCGCTACAGGGGAATATGGCTACACCTTC.

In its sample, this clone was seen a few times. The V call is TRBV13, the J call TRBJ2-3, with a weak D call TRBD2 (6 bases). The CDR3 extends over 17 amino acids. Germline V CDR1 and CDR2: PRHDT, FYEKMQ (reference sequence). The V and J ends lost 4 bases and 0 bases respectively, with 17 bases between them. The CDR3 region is CASSSLADLDSTDTQYF. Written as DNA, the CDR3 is TGTGCCAGCAGCTCGTTAGCGGACCTGGACAGCACAGATACGCAGTATTTT. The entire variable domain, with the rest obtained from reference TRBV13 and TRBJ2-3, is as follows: AAGVIQSPRHLIKEKRETATLKCYPIPRHDTVYWYQQGPGQDPQFLISFYEKMQSDKGSIPDRFSAQQFSDYHSELNMSSLELGDSALYFCASSSLADLDSTDTQYFGPGTRLTVL.

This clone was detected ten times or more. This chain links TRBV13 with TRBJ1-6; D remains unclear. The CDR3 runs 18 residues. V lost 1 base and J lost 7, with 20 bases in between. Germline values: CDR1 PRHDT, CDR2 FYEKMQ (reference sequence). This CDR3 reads CASSLAGSQRPINSPLHF. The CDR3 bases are TGTGCCAGCAGCTTAGCGGGTAGCCAGCGCCCCATAAATTCACCCCTCCACTTT.

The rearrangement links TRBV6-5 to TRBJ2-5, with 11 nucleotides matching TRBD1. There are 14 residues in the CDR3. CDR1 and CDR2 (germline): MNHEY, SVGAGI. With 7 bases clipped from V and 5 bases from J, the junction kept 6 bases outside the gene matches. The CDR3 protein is CASTGQGARETQYF. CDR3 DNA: TGTGCCAGCACTGGACAGGGGGCTAGGGAGACCCAGTACTTC.

DNA for the CDR3: TGTGCTAGTGGTCGAGGGACAGTCCAAGAGACCCAGTACTTC. Amino acids: CASGRGTVQETQYF. The rearrangement links TRBV12-5 to TRBJ2-5, with 7 bases matching TRBD1. The junction had 4 bases not matched to a gene; V was cut back by 5 bases and J by 1 base. CDR3 size: 14 residues. Germline CDR1 is LGHNT and CDR2 is FRNRAP. The entire variable domain, with the rest obtained from reference TRBV12-5 and TRBJ2-5, is as follows: DARVTQTPRHKVTEMGQEVTMRCQPILGHNTVFWYRQTMMQGLELLAYFRNRAPLDDSGMPKDRFSAEMPDATLATLKIQPSEPRDSAVYFCASGRGTVQETQYFGPGTRLLVL.

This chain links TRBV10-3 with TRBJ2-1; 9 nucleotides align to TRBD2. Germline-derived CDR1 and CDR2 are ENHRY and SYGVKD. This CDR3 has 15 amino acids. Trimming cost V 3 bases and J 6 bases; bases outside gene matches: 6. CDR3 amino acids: CAISDKGSGSNEQFF. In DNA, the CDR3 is TGTGCCATCAGTGACAAGGGTAGCGGGAGCAATGAGCAGTTCTTC.

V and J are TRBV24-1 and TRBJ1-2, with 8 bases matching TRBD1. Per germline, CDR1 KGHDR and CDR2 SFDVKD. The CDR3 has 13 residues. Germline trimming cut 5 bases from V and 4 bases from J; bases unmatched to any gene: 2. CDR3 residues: CATSAGGGYGYTF. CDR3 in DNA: TGTGCCACCAGTGCAGGGGGCGGCTATGGCTACACCTTC.

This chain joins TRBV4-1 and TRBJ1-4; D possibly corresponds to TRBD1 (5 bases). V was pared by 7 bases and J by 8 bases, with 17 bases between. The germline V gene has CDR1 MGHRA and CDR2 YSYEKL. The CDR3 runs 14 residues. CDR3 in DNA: TGCGCCAGCACCCCGACACCAAGGGGCGAAAAACTGTTTTTT. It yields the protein CASTPTPRGEKLFF.

In DNA, the CDR3 is TGTGCCAGCGAGAGCGGGGCGCTCGGGGAGCAGTTCTTC. As protein: CASESGALGEQFF. This chain connects TRBV12-3 or TRBV12-4 to TRBJ2-1, with 7 bases aligning to TRBD2. J lost 10 bases, V lost 8 bases, and 11 bases had no gene match. The CDR3 spans 13 residues.

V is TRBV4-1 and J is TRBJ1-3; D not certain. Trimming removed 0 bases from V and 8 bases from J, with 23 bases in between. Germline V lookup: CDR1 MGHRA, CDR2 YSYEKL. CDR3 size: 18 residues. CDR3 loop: CASSQERPGPEGRDTIYF. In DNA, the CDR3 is TGCGCCAGCAGCCAAGAAAGACCCGGACCGGAGGGTAGGGACACCATATATTTT.

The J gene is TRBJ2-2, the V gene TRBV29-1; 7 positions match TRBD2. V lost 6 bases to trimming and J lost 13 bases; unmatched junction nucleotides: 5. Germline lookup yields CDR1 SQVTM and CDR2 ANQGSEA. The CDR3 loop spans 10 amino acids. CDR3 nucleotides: TGCAGCGTGGGGGGGGACGTGCTGTTTTTT. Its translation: CSVGGDVLFF.

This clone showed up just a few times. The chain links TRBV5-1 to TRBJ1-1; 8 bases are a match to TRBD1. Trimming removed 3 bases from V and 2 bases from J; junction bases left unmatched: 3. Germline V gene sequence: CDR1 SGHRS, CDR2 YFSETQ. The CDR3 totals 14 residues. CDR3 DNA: TGCGCCAGCAGCTACAGGGGGAGCAACACTGAAGCTTTCTTT. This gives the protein CASSYRGSNTEAFF.

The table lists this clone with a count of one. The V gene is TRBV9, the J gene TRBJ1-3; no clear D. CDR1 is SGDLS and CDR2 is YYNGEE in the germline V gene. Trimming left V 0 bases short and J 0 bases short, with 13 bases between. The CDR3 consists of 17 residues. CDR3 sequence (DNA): TGTGCCAGCAGCGTAGCCACGGGGTTCAACTCTGGAAACACCATATATTTT. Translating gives CASSVATGFNSGNTIYF.

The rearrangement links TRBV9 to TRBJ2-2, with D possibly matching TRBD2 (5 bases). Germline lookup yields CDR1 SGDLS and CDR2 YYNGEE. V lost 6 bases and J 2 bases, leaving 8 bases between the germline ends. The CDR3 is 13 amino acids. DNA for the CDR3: TGTGCCAGCACCCCTAGCAACACCGGGGAGCTGTTTTTT. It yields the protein CASTPSNTGELFF.

The CDR3 coding sequence is TGTGCCAGCAGTTTAGTCGACAGGGAAACCGGGGAGCTGTTTTTT. The encoded protein is CASSLVDRETGELFF. The chain is built from TRBV28 and TRBJ2-2, with TRBD1 matching 7 bases. Trimming took 2 bases from V and 5 from J; bases not matched to a gene: 5. Germline V gives CDR1 MDHEN, CDR2 SYDVKM. The CDR3 loop spans 15 amino acids.

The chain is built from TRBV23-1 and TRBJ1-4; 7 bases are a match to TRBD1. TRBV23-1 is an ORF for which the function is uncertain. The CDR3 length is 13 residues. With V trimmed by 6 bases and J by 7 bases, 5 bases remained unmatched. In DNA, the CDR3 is TGCGCCAGCAGAGGACAGGAGGTTGAAAAACTGTTTTTT. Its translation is CASRGQEVEKLFF.

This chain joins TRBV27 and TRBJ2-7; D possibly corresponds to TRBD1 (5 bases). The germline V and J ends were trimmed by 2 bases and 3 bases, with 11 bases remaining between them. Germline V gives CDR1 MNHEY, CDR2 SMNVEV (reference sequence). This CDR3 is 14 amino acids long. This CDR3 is CASSLERGLYEQYF. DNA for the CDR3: TGTGCCAGCAGTTTAGAAAGGGGTCTCTACGAGCAGTACTTC.

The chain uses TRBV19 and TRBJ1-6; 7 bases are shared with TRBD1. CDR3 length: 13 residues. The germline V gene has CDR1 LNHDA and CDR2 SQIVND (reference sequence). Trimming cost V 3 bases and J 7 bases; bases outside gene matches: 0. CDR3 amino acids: CASSMGQNSPLHF. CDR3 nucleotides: TGTGCCAGTAGTATGGGACAGAATTCACCCCTCCACTTT.

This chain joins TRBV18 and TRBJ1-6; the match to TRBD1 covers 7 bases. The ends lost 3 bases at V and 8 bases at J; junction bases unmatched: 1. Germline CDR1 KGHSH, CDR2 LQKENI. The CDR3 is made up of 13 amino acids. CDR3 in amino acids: CASSPTGDSPLHF. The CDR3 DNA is TGTGCCAGCTCACCTACAGGGGATTCACCCCTCCACTTT.

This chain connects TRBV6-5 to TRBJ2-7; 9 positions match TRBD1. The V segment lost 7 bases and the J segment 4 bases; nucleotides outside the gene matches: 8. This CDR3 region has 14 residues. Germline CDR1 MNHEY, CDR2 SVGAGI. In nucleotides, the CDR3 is TGTGCCAGCAAACGGACAGGGGTCTTTTACGAGCAGTACTTC. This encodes CASKRTGVFYEQYF.

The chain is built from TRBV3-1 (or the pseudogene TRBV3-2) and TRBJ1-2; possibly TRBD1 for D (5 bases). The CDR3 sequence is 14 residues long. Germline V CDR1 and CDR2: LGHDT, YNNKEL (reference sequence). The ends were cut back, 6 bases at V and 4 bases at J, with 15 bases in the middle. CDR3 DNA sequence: TGTGCCAGCAGTCACAGGAGGGGAGGCTATGGCTACACCTTC. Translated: CASSHRRGGYGYTF.

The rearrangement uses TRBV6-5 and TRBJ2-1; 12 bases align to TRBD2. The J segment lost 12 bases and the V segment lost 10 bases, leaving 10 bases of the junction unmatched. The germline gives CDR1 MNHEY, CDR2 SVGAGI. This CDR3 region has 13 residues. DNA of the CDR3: TGTGCCACCTGGCCTAGCGGGGGGGCGCGGCAGTTCTTC. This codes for CATWPSGGARQFF.

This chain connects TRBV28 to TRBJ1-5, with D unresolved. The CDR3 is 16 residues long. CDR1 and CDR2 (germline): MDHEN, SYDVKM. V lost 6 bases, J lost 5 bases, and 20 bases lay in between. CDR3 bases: TGTGCCAGCAGCTACCATACCGGAGGTGACGATCAGCCCCAGCATTTT. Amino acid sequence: CASSYHTGGDDQPQHF.

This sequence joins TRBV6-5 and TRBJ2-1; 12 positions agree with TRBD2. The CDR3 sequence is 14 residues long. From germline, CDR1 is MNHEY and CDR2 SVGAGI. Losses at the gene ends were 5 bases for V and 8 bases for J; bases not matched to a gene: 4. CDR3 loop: CASSRTSGNYEQFF. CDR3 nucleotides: TGTGCCAGCAGTCGGACTAGCGGGAACTATGAGCAGTTCTTC.

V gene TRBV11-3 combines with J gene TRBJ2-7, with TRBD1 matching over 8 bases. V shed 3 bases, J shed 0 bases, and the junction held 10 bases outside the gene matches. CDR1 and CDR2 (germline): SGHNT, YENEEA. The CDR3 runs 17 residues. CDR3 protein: CASSFFGGTGPSYEQYF. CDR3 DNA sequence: TGTGCCAGCAGCTTTTTCGGAGGGACAGGTCCCTCCTACGAGCAGTACTTC.

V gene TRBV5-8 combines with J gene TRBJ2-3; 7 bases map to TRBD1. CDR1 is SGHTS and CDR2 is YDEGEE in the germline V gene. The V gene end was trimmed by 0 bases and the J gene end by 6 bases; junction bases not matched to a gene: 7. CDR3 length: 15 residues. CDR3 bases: TGTGCCAGCAGCTTGGAAGACAGGGAAATGGATACGCAGTATTTT. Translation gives CASSLEDREMDTQYF.